The source of this T cell receptor beta chain is a study of blood T cells in healthy people across ages. General study results and limits: It was the long-lived donors that had more naive CD4+ cells and higher diversity than aged donors.

Through a sample-barcoded 5' primer and a J-beta primer mix, a second PCR was run for 7 to 11 cycles. MiXCR was run by TCRdb on the 5' RACE reads, yielding one entry per CDR3 protein. The table includes around 1.5 million distinct CDR3 sequences, approximately 60% detected once. Germline V gene data show CDR1 as MNHGY and CDR2 as SVAAGI. V lost 4 bases and J lost 1, with 22 bases in between. The CDR3 totals 18 residues. Details on this clonotype: Its antigen is not identified.

V and J are TRBV6-9 and TRBJ1-2; D not resolved. This sequence was found in a man between 18 and 35 years old in good health. The sample taken for sequencing was blood. In nucleotides, the CDR3 is TGTGCCAGCAGTTTCGTGGCAGGCAGAAGTAACTTTAACTATGGCTACACCTTC. Protein sequence: CASSFVAGRSNFNYGYTF.